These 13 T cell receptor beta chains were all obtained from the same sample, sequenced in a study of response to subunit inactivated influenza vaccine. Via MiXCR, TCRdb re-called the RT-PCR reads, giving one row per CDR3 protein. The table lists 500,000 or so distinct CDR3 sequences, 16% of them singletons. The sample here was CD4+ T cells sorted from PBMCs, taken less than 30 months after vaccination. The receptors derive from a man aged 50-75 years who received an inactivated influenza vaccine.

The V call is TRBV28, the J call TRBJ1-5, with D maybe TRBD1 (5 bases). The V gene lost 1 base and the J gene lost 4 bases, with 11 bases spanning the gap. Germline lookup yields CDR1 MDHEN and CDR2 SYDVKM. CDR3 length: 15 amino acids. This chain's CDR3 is CASSLFAGFNQPQHF. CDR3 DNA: TGTGCCAGCAGTTTATTCGCAGGGTTTAATCAGCCCCAGCATTTT.

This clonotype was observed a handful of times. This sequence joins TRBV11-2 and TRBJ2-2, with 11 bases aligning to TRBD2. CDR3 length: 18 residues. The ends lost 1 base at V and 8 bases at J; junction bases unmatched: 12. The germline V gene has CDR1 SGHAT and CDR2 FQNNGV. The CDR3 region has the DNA TGTGCCAGCAGCTTAGTAGCTAGCGGGGGGACCCCAGGAGGGGAGCTGTTTTTT. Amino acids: CASSLVASGGTPGGELFF.

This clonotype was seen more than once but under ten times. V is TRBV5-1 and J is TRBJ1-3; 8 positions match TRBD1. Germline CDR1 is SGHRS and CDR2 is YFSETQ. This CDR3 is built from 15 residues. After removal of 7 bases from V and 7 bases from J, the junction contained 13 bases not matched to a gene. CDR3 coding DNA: TGCGCCAGCTCCTGGGGGACAGGCTCTAGGAACACCATATATTTT. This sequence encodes CASSWGTGSRNTIYF.

The CDR3 sequence: CASSPLDSPLHF. The CDR3 DNA follows: TGTGCCAGCAGCCCTCTAGATTCACCCCTCCACTTT. This sequence joins TRBV3-1 and TRBJ1-6, with unresolved D. Germline loops: CDR1 LGHDT, CDR2 YNNKEL (reference sequence). This CDR3 spans 12 amino acids. Trimming stripped 4 bases from V and 8 bases from J, with 6 bases between.

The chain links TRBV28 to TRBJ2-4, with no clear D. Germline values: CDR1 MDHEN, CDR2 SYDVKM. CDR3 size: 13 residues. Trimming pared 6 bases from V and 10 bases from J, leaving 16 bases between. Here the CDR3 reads CASSPLGTMIQYF. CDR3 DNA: TGTGCCAGCAGCCCCTTGGGTACAATGATTCAGTACTTC.

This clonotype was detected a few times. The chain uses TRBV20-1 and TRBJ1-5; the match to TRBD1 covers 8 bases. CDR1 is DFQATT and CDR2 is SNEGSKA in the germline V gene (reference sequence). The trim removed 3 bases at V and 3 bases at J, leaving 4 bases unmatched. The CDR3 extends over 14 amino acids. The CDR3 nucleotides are TGCAGTGCTAGCAAGGGACAGGTCAATCAGCCCCAGCATTTT. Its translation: CSASKGQVNQPQHF.

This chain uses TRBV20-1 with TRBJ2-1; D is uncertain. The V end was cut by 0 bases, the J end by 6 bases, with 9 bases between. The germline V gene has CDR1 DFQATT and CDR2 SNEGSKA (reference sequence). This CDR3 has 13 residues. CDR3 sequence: CSARDRLRNEQFF. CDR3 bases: TGCAGTGCTAGAGATCGGCTACGCAATGAGCAGTTCTTC.

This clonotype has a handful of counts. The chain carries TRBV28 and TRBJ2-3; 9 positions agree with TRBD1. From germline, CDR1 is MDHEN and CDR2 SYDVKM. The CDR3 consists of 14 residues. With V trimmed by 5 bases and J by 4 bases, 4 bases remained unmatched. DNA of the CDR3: TGTGCCAGCAGTCCGGACAGGGGCCCAGATACGCAGTATTTT. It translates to CASSPDRGPDTQYF.

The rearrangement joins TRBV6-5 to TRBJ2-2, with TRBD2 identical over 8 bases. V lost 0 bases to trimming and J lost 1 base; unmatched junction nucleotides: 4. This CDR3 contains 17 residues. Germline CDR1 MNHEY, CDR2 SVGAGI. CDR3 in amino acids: CASSYSRLAGNTGELFF. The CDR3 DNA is TGTGCCAGCAGTTACTCGAGGCTAGCGGGGAACACCGGGGAGCTGTTTTTT.

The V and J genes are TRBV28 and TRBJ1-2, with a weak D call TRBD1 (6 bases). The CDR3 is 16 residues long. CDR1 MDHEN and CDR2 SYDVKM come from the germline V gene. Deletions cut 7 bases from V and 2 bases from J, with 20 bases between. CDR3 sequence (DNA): TGTGCCAGCATCACACCCATGGGGCAGGGGAACTATGGCTACACCTTC. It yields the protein CASITPMGQGNYGYTF.

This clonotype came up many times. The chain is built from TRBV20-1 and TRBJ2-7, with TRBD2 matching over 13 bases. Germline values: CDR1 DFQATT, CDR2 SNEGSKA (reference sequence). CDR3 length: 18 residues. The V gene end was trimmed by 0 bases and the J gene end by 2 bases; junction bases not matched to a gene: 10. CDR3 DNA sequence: TGCAGTGCTAGAGATCGGACTAGCGGGAGCCCCGGCGCCTACGAGCAGTACTTC. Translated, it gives CSARDRTSGSPGAYEQYF.

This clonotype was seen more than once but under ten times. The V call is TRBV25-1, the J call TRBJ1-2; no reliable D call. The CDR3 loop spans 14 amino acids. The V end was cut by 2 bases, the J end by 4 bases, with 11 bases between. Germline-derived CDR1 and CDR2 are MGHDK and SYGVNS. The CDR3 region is CASSEDWVPYGYTF. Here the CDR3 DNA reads TGTGCCAGCAGTGAAGATTGGGTTCCCTATGGCTACACCTTC.

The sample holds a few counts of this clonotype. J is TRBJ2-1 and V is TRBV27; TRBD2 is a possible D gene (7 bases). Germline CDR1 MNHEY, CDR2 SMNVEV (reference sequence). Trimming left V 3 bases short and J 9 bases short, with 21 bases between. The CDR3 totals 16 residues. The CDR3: CASSFSLGGAPSEQFF. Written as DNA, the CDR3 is TGTGCCAGCAGTTTTTCTCTAGGGGGGGCCCCTAGTGAGCAGTTCTTC.